These T cell receptor beta chains were read from a single sample in a study of T cells after yellow fever vaccination. A single record per CDR3 protein comes from TCRdb applying MiXCR to the 5' RACE reads. The data show about 220,000 distinct CDR3 sequences, around 3.1% seen once. Here the sequenced sample was CD4+ T cells sorted from PBMCs, taken 10 days after the yellow fever booster vaccination. Receptors originate from a man between 18 and 29 years old who received the YFV17D yellow fever vaccine. CDR3s include the opening cysteine and the closing phenylalanine or tryptophan. Each record gives: CDR3 length, J gene, V gene, clone size, D gene, CDR3 protein, CDR3 DNA. D genes are given only for firm matches. Not all rows give a size; the values are once, few, many and, for expanded clones, a class.

>13|TRBJ1-5|TRBV6-6|many|NA
CASSSPEVQPQHF
TGTGCCAGCAGCTCGCCGGAGGTTCAGCCCCAGCATTTT
>14|TRBJ1-2|TRBV10-3|NA|TRBD1
CAISRQGPNYGYTF
TGTGCCATCAGCCGACAGGGGCCTAACTATGGCTACACCTTC
>14|TRBJ2-5|TRBV4-1|few|NA
CASSRGQEGETQYF
TGCGCCAGCAGCCGTGGGCAGGAGGGAGAGACCCAGTACTTC
>18|TRBJ2-3|TRBV19|few|NA
CASSIIGSSQGMTDTQYF
TGTGCCAGTAGTATAATCGGATCAAGTCAGGGTATGACAGATACGCAGTATTTT
>14|TRBJ2-3|TRBV5-1|few|NA
CASSWRAITDTQYF
TGCGCCAGCAGCTGGAGGGCCATCACAGATACGCAGTATTTT
>15|TRBJ1-1|TRBV5-4|many|NA
CASSLHGRGNTEAFF
TGTGCCAGCAGCTTACATGGTCGGGGGAACACTGAAGCTTTCTTT
>15|TRBJ1-2|TRBV5-1|many|NA
CASSLVLPANYGYTF
TGCGCCAGCAGCTTGGTCCTCCCAGCTAACTATGGCTACACCTTC
>14|TRBJ1-2|TRBV29-1|NA|TRBD1
CSVEIGQARGGYTF
TGCAGCGTTGAAATTGGACAGGCGCGGGGCGGCTACACCTTC
>17|TRBJ2-3|TRBV11-2|few|TRBD1
CASSVEGDRFGSDTQYF
TGTGCCAGCAGCGTAGAGGGGGACAGGTTCGGCTCGGATACGCAGTATTTT
>14|TRBJ1-6|TRBV6-6|many|NA
CASSYWGENSPLHF
TGTGCCAGCAGTTACTGGGGGGAAAATTCACCCCTCCACTTT
>12|TRBJ2-1|TRBV7-2|many|NA
CASSLFLERPFF
TGTGCCAGCAGCTTATTCCTGGAAAGGCCGTTCTTC
>12|TRBJ2-4|TRBV6-2/TRBV6-3|many|NA
CASSYTRDIQYF
TGTGCCAGCAGTTACACTAGAGACATTCAGTACTTC
>15|TRBJ2-2|TRBV5-1|few|NA
CASAGQTPNTGELFF
TGCGCCAGTGCCGGACAGACTCCGAACACCGGGGAGCTGTTTTTT
>16|TRBJ2-7|TRBV4-1|NA|TRBD2
CASSQDRAGGPHEQYF
TGCGCCAGCAGCCAAGATAGAGCGGGGGGGCCCCACGAGCAGTACTTC
>14|TRBJ1-5|TRBV20-1|NA|NA
CSARGPSDSQPQHF
TGCAGTGCGAGAGGGCCTTCTGACAGTCAGCCCCAGCATTTT
>17|TRBJ2-2|TRBV5-1|many|TRBD2
CASRTGLAGGRGGELFF
TGCGCCAGCAGAACGGGACTAGCGGGGGGCCGCGGCGGGGAGCTGTTTTTT
>15|TRBJ1-5|TRBV6-5|few|TRBD1
CASSRTGENNQPQHF
TGTGCCAGCAGCAGAACAGGGGAAAACAATCAGCCCCAGCATTTT
>16|TRBJ2-1|TRBV5-1|NA|TRBD2
CASSLDSGGLYNEQFF
TGCGCCAGCAGCTTGGATAGCGGGGGGCTTTACAATGAGCAGTTCTTC
>15|TRBJ1-2|TRBV28|NA|NA
CASSFASGMVYGYTF
TGTGCCAGCAGTTTCGCCTCAGGGATGGTCTATGGCTACACCTTC
>13|TRBJ1-1|TRBV6-1|few|NA
CASRRQQNTEAFF
TGTGCCAGCAGAAGGCAGCAGAACACTGAAGCTTTCTTT
>14|TRBJ1-5|TRBV5-5|many|NA
CASSLGSANQPQHF
TGTGCCAGCAGCTTGGGGTCAGCGAATCAGCCCCAGCATTTT
>10|TRBJ2-5|TRBV29-1|NA|NA
CSTNQETQYF
TGCAGCACGAACCAAGAGACCCAGTACTTC
>14|TRBJ1-2|TRBV11-1|many|TRBD1
CASSRDRDGYGYTF
TGTGCCAGCAGCCGAGACAGGGATGGGTATGGCTACACCTTC
>15|TRBJ1-1|TRBV5-4|NA|NA
CASSPPGRGHTEAFF
TGTGCCAGCAGCCCTCCGGGACGGGGACACACTGAAGCTTTCTTT
>13|TRBJ1-1|TRBV20-1|NA|NA
CSASNGGYTEAFF
TGCAGTGCTAGCAACGGGGGATACACTGAAGCTTTCTTT
>13|TRBJ1-2|TRBV5-1|many|NA
CASSGGQSRGYTF
TGCGCCAGCTCCGGGGGCCAATCTAGAGGCTACACCTTC
>17|TRBJ1-6|TRBV6-5|few|NA
CASSILGGRQDNSPLHF
TGTGCCAGCAGTATCCTGGGGGGGCGACAGGATAATTCACCCCTCCACTTT
>13|TRBJ2-5|TRBV29-1|many|NA
CSVEGQSGETQYF
TGCAGCGTTGAAGGACAGTCGGGCGAGACCCAGTACTTC
>15|TRBJ2-3|TRBV9|few|NA
CASSAEPDVKIPQYF
TGTGCCAGCAGCGCGGAACCGGACGTTAAGATTCCGCAGTATTTT
>16|TRBJ2-1|TRBV24-1|few|TRBD2
CATSDSRGGLVNEQFF
TGTGCCACCAGTGACTCGCGGGGGGGCCTGGTTAATGAGCAGTTCTTC
>13|TRBJ1-5|TRBV20-1|NA|NA
CSARGHDNQPQHF
TGCAGTGCTAGAGGACACGACAATCAGCCCCAGCATTTT
>15|TRBJ2-1|TRBV7-2|many|NA
CASSLDRTASGEQFF
TGTGCCAGCAGCTTAGACCGGACTGCTAGTGGTGAGCAGTTCTTC
>16|TRBJ1-1|TRBV18|many|NA
CASSLNFRGMNTEAFF
TGTGCCAGCTCCCTTAATTTCCGGGGCATGAACACTGAAGCTTTCTTT
>15|TRBJ2-1|TRBV5-4|many|NA
CASGRRGGVLHEQFF
TGTGCCAGCGGCCGCAGGGGAGGTGTTCTCCATGAGCAGTTCTTC
>12|TRBJ2-7|TRBV29-1|few|NA
CSVGNAGYEQYF
TGCAGCGTTGGAAACGCAGGCTACGAGCAGTACTTC
>15|TRBJ2-3|TRBV15|NA|NA
CATSREDIGTDTQYF
TGTGCCACCAGCAGAGAGGATATCGGCACAGATACGCAGTATTTT
>14|TRBJ2-3|TRBV14|many|NA
CASSQQGPWDTQYF
TGTGCCAGCAGCCAACAGGGACCCTGGGATACGCAGTATTTT
>15|TRBJ2-5|TRBV12-3/TRBV12-4|many|NA
CASSLIPTLQETQYF
TGTGCCAGCAGCTTGATCCCGACATTACAAGAGACCCAGTACTTC
>15|TRBJ1-4|TRBV7-9|few|NA
CASSLTGATNEKLFF
TGTGCCAGCAGCTTGACGGGTGCAACTAATGAAAAACTGTTTTTT
>14|TRBJ1-1|TRBV5-6|many|NA
CASSFGFVNTEAFF
TGTGCCAGCAGCTTCGGGTTCGTCAACACTGAAGCTTTCTTT
>14|TRBJ2-7|TRBV10-1|many|TRBD2
CASSPLAGAYEQYF
TGCGCCAGCAGTCCTCTAGCGGGGGCCTACGAGCAGTACTTC
>13|TRBJ1-3|TRBV14|few|NA
CASSYVGGNTIYF
TGTGCCAGCAGTTATGTCGGGGGAAACACCATATATTTT
>16|TRBJ2-1|TRBV7-9|many|NA
CASSHRPDSSYNEQFF
TGTGCCAGCAGTCACAGACCGGACAGCTCCTACAATGAGCAGTTCTTC
>14|TRBJ2-2|TRBV7-2|many|TRBD1
CASSIGGSTGELFF
TGTGCCAGCAGCATAGGGGGCTCAACCGGGGAGCTGTTTTTT
>14|TRBJ2-5|TRBV7-9|many|TRBD2
CASNPSGGQETQYF
TGTGCCAGCAACCCTAGCGGGGGCCAAGAGACCCAGTACTTC